A selection of T cell receptor beta chains follows, all from one sample in a study of OX40 agonist ivuxolimab in advanced cancers. The data were produced by immunoSEQ multiplex PCR, yet TCRdb's version contains in-frame clones alone and is incomplete. The sample consists of 100,000 to 130,000 clones, approximately 90% of them appearing once. The sequencing here drew on CD4+ or CD8+ T cells sorted from blood, taken in a trial of the OX40 agonist ivuxolimab. The origin of the receptors is an adult with an advanced solid tumor such as melanoma, head and neck, liver or kidney cancer. CDR3s include the opening cysteine and the closing phenylalanine or tryptophan. Each record gives: D gene, J gene, V gene, CDR3 length, clone size, CDR3 protein, CDR3 DNA. The D gene is left open where the match is weak. Not every row has a clone size; where given, it reads once, few, many or a size class.

>-|TRBJ2-7|TRBV6-5|13|-
CASSYSNMGEQYF
TGTGCCAGCAGTTACTCCAATATGGGCGAGCAGTACTTC
>TRBD2|TRBJ2-1|TRBV19|15|-
CASSSPGTSYTEQFF
TGTGCCAGTAGTAGCCCCGGGACTAGCTATACTGAGCAGTTCTTC
>-|TRBJ2-3|TRBV19|15|-
CASSGREKSTDTQYF
TGTGCCAGTAGTGGCCGGGAGAAAAGCACAGATACGCAGTATTTT
>TRBD2|TRBJ2-7|TRBV10-3|14|-
CAISATSGSYEQYF
TGTGCCATCAGTGCGACTAGCGGCTCCTACGAGCAGTACTTC
>TRBD1|TRBJ2-7|TRBV6-5|13|-
CASSGTGRDEQYF
TGTGCCAGCAGCGGGACAGGGAGAGACGAGCAGTACTTC
>-|TRBJ1-1|TRBV7-3|14|-
CASSTRGGNTEAFF
TGTGCCAGCAGTACCCGGGGAGGGAACACTGAAGCTTTCTTT
>-|TRBJ1-3|TRBV7-8|15|-
CASSLESGPGNTIYF
TGTGCCAGCAGCTTAGAGAGTGGTCCTGGAAACACCATATATTTT
>TRBD1|TRBJ1-2|TRBV5-6|15|-
CATAPAEGAGYGYTF
TGTGCGACCGCTCCAGCCGAGGGGGCAGGCTATGGCTACACCTTC
>-|TRBJ2-3|TRBV30|10|once
CAWGGITQYF
TGTGCCTGGGGGGGAATTACGCAGTATTTT
>TRBD1|TRBJ2-7|TRBV25-1|14|-
CASQSQGTVGEQYF
TGTGCCAGCCAATCCCAAGGGACAGTCGGCGAGCAGTACTTC
>-|TRBJ1-5|TRBV28|15|-
CASSFDRVGNQPQHF
TGTGCCAGCAGTTTTGATAGGGTAGGCAATCAGCCCCAGCATTTT
>-|TRBJ1-3|TRBV15|17|-
CATSRAVLGASGNTIYF
TGTGCCACCAGCAGAGCCGTTCTGGGGGCCTCTGGAAACACCATATATTTT
>TRBD1|TRBJ2-7|TRBV5-1|14|-
CASSLGTGVYEQYF
TGCGCCAGCAGCTTAGGGACAGGTGTCTACGAGCAGTACTTC
>-|TRBJ1-1|TRBV6-5|15|-
CASSVGAGLNTEAFF
TGTGCCAGCTCTGTCGGGGCGGGATTGAACACTGAAGCTTTCTTT
>-|TRBJ2-7|TRBV11-2|14|-
CASSSWTSSYEQYF
TGTGCCAGCAGCTCCTGGACCAGCTCCTACGAGCAGTACTTC
>-|TRBJ2-7|TRBV6-5|13|-
CASSYSQGDEQYF
TGTGCCAGCAGTTACTCTCAGGGAGACGAGCAGTACTTC
>-|TRBJ1-1|TRBV28|16|few
CASTLPGGTLNTEAFF
TGTGCCAGCACCCTACCCGGGGGCACCCTGAACACTGAAGCTTTCTTT
>-|TRBJ2-7|TRBV5-6|17|-
CASSLAGMRGTPYEQYF
TGTGCCAGCAGCTTGGCGGGGATGAGGGGTACTCCCTACGAGCAGTACTTC
>-|TRBJ1-5|TRBV21-1|18|-
CASTSHRGQGQAYQPQHF
TGTGCCAGCACCTCCCACAGGGGACAGGGACAGGCTTATCAGCCCCAGCATTTT
>TRBD1|TRBJ2-1|TRBV6-5|15|-
CASSSGTVASGEQFF
TGTGCCAGCAGTTCCGGGACAGTGGCTTCGGGAGAGCAGTTCTTC